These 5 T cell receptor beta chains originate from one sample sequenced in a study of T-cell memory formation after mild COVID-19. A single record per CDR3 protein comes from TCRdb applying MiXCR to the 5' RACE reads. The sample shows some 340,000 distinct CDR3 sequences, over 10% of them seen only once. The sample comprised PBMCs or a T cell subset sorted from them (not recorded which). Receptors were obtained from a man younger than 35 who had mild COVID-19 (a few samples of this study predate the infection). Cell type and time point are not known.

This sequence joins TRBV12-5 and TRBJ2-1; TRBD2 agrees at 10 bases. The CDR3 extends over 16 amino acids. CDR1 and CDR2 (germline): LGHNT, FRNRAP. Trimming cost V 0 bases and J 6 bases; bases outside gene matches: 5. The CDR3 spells CASGLVISGGTNEQFF. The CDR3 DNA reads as TGTGCTAGTGGTTTGGTAATTAGCGGGGGGACCAATGAGCAGTTCTTC. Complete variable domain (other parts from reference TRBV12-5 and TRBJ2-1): DARVTQTPRHKVTEMGQEVTMRCQPILGHNTVFWYRQTMMQGLELLAYFRNRAPLDDSGMPKDRFSAEMPDATLATLKIQPSEPRDSAVYFCASGLVISGGTNEQFFGPGTRLTVL.

The CDR3 DNA follows: TGTGCCAGCAGTACACGTACAACAGATACGCAGTATTTT. The encoded protein is CASSTRTTDTQYF. The J gene is TRBJ2-3, the V gene TRBV12-3 or TRBV12-4; D gene uncertain. This CDR3 spans 13 amino acids. The V end was cut by 5 bases, the J end by 3 bases, with 9 bases between.

In DNA, the CDR3 is TGTGCCAGCAGTGTGACAGGGGCGAACCCAGATACGCAGTATTTT. This gives the protein CASSVTGANPDTQYF. The chain carries TRBV6-6 and TRBJ2-3, with TRBD1 matching over 8 bases. The junction had 8 bases not matched to a gene; V was cut back by 5 bases and J by 4 bases. This CDR3 has 15 residues. Germline CDR1 reads MNHNY; CDR2 reads SVGAGI (reference sequence).

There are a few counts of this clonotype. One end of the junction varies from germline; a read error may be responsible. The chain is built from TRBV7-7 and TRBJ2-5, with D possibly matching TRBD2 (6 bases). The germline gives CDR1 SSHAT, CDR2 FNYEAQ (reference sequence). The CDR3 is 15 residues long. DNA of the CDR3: TGTGCTAGCAGCTTAGGAGGGACGCCTCAAGAGACCCAGTACTTC. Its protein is CASSLGGTPQETQYF. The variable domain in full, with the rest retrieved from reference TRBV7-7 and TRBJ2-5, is GAGVSQSPRYKVTKRGQDVTLRCDPISSHATLYWYQQALGQGPEFLTYFNYEAQPDKSGLPSDRFSAERPEGSISTLTIQRTEQRDSAMYRCASSLGGTPQETQYFGPGTRLLVL.

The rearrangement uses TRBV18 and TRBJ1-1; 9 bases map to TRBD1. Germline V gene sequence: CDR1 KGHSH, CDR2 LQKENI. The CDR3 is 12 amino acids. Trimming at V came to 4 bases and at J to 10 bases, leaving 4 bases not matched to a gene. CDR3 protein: CASSLGQGSAFF. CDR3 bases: TGTGCCAGCTCACTGGGACAGGGATCAGCTTTCTTT.